A single sample gave rise to the 4 T cell receptor beta chains below, sequenced in a study of cytomegalovirus exposure and HLA in healthy donors. The PCR used 60 Vbeta and 13 Jbeta primers. TCRdb keeps only in-frame clones here, not all; method: immunoSEQ multiplex PCR. The sample carries 95,000 to 150,000 clones, 65% to 80% recorded once. Sequencing was carried out using PBMCs. The receptors come from a man in his late teens or twenties in good health and CMV-seropositive.

The table lists this clone with a few counts. CDR3 protein: CASSRITSGNSYNEQFF. As DNA, the CDR3 is TGCGCCAGCAGCCGGATTACTAGCGGGAACAGCTACAATGAGCAGTTCTTC. The gene calls are TRBV4-1 and TRBJ2-1; TRBD2 matches 10 bases. Germline CDR1 MGHRA, CDR2 YSYEKL. The CDR3 sequence is 17 residues long. V lost 4 bases and J lost 3; bases outside the gene matches: 9.

The chain is built from TRBV19 and TRBJ1-1, with D possibly being TRBD1 (6 bases). CDR1 and CDR2 from the germline V gene are LNHDA and SQIVND (reference sequence). Trimming pared 5 bases from V and 4 bases from J, leaving 17 bases between. This CDR3 is 15 amino acids long. This CDR3 reads CASSLLAGAFTEAFF. CDR3 coding DNA: TGTGCCAGTAGTTTACTCGCAGGGGCTTTCACTGAAGCTTTCTTT.

This clone has a single count. The chain carries TRBV12-5 and TRBJ1-1; D call uncertain. This CDR3 is built from 13 residues. The V end was cut by 1 base, the J end by 5 bases, with 8 bases between. Germline loops: CDR1 LGHNT, CDR2 FRNRAP. The CDR3, as DNA: TGTGCTAGTGGTTTGGGCGGAGAAACTGAAGCTTTCTTT. Protein product: CASGLGGETEAFF. Drawing the rest from reference TRBV12-5 and TRBJ1-1, the complete variable domain is DARVTQTPRHKVTEMGQEVTMRCQPILGHNTVFWYRQTMMQGLELLAYFRNRAPLDDSGMPKDRFSAEMPDATLATLKIQPSEPRDSAVYFCASGLGGETEAFFGQGTRLTVV.

This sequence joins TRBV5-6 and TRBJ2-7, with D maybe TRBD2 (5 bases). The CDR3 extends over 13 amino acids. Trimming took off 0 bases at V and 7 bases at J, with 11 bases between the two ends. Germline V gene sequence: CDR1 SGHDT, CDR2 YYEEEE. Here the CDR3 reads CASSLAPRGEQYF. CDR3 nucleotide sequence: TGTGCCAGCAGCTTGGCCCCGAGAGGGGAGCAGTACTTC. The full variable domain, rest sourced from reference TRBV5-6 and TRBJ2-7, is DAGVTQSPTHLIKTRGQQVTLRCSPKSGHDTVSWYQQALGQGPQFIFQYYEEEERQRGNFPDRFSGHQFPNYSSELNVNALLLGDSALYLCASSLAPRGEQYFGPGTRLTVT.